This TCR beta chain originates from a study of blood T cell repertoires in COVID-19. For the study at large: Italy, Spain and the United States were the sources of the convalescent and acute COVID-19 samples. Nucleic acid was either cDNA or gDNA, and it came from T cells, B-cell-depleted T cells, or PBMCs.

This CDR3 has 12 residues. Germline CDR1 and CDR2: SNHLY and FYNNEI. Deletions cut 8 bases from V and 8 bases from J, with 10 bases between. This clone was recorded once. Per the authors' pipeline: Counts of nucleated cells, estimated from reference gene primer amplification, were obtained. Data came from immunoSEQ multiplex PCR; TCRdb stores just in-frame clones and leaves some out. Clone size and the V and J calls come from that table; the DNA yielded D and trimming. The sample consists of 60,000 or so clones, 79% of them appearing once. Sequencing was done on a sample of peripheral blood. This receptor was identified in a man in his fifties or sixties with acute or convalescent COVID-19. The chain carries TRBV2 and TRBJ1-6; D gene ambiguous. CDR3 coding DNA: TGTGCCAGCCTAGCCGGGGATTCACCCCTCCACTTT. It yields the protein CASLAGDSPLHF.